This T cell receptor (beta chain) was identified during a study of cytomegalovirus exposure and HLA in healthy donors. Germline V lookup: CDR1 SGDLS, CDR2 YYNGEE. Unmatched junction bases numbered 8, after V lost 7 bases and J lost 8 bases. The length of the CDR3 is 13 residues. Study findings and constraints: Earlier analysis found most TCR beta V segments productive about 90% or about 30% of the time. The majority of TCR sequences were rare, yet some public TCRs appeared in many donors. In a later analysis, compared with equally common non-associated chains, HLA-associated beta chains were more expanded.

It was with 60 Vbeta and 13 Jbeta primers that the PCR ran. Generated by immunoSEQ multiplex PCR, the TCRdb table keeps only in-frame clones and is missing some. Of 65,000 to 90,000 clones in the sample, about 74% were seen once. With respect to this clone: The antigen is unknown.

The TCR was taken from a man in his forties or fifties in good health and CMV-seronegative. Sequencing was carried out using PBMCs. This chain connects TRBV9 to TRBJ2-1; 8 bases align to TRBD2. CDR3 nucleotides: TGTGCCAGCTCCGGGGGGGAAATAGATGAGCAGTTCTTC. This encodes CASSGGEIDEQFF.